A single sample gave rise to the 4 T cell receptor beta chains below, sequenced in a study of metastatic and nonmetastatic thyroid tumors. Treatment of any kind had been given to no patient before thyroid surgery. TCRdb reprocessed the PCR reads using MiXCR. The sample consists of about 13,000 clones, 30% to 40% of them appearing once. The sample comprised tumor tissue. The receptors here all came from a male donor with papillary thyroid cancer or a benign thyroid nodule (not recorded which). Some clones in this sample may be carry-over from other donors' samples.

This clone was detected only a few times. The CDR3 is CATSRDPAEEDGYTF. The CDR3 DNA reads TGTGCCACCAGCAGAGATCCCGCAGAGGAGGATGGCTACACCTTC. The chain carries TRBV15 and TRBJ1-2, with no clear D. Germline V lookup: CDR1 LNHNV, CDR2 YYDKDF (reference sequence). V was clipped by 0 bases and J by 6 bases, with 14 bases between them. This CDR3 spans 15 amino acids.

This clone is medium-sized. This rearrangement joins TRBV4-3 to TRBJ2-1, with D uncertain. The CDR3 spans 12 residues. Per the germline V gene, CDR1 is LGHNA and CDR2 is YSLEER. Deletions cut 0 bases from V and 8 bases from J, with 5 bases between. As DNA, the CDR3 is TGCGCCAGCAGCCAAGACAGGTATGAGCAGTTCTTC. Translating gives CASSQDRYEQFF.

As concerns this clone: Other DNA sequences of this sample code for an identical CDR3. The chain is built from TRBV7-9 and TRBJ1-2; D call uncertain. The germline CDR1 and CDR2 sequences are SEHNR and FQNEAQ (reference sequence). V lost 2 bases and J 8 bases, leaving 6 bases between the germline ends. The CDR3 covers 11 residues. The CDR3 DNA reads as TGTGCCAGCAGCTTACAGGCGGGCTACACCTTC. Residues: CASSLQAGYTF.

The genes are TRBV30 and TRBJ2-7; 9 bases are shared with TRBD1. After removal of 3 bases from V and 4 bases from J, the junction contained 7 bases not matched to a gene. The CDR3 extends over 14 amino acids. The germline CDR1 and CDR2 sequences are GTSNPN and SVGIG (reference sequence). In DNA, the CDR3 is TGTGCCTGGAGCTCCGGGACAGGGAGGTACGAGCAGTACTTC. Translating it yields CAWSSGTGRYEQYF. The variable domain in full, with the rest retrieved from reference TRBV30 and TRBJ2-7, is SQTIHQWPATLVQPVGSPLSLECTVEGTSNPNLYWYRQAAGRGLQLLFYSVGIGQISSEVPQNLSASRPQDRQFILSSKKLLLSDSGFYLCAWSSGTGRYEQYFGPGTRLTVT.